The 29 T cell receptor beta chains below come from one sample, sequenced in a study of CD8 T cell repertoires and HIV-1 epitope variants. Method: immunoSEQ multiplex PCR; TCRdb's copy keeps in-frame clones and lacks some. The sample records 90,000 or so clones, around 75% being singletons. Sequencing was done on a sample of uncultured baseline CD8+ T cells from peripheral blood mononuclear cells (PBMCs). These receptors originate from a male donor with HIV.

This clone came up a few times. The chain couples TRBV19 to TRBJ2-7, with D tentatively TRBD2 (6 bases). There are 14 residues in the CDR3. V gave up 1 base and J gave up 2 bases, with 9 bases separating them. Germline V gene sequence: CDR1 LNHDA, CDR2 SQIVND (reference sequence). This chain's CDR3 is CASSIVAGPYEQYF. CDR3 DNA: TGTGCCAGTAGTATAGTTGCGGGACCCTACGAGCAGTACTTC.

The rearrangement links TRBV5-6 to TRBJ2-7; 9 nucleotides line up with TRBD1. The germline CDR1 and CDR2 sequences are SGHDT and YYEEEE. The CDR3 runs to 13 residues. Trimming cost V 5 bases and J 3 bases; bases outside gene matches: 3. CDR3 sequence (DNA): TGTGCCAGCAGTACAGGGGGCAACTACGAGCAGTACTTC. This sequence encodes CASSTGGNYEQYF.

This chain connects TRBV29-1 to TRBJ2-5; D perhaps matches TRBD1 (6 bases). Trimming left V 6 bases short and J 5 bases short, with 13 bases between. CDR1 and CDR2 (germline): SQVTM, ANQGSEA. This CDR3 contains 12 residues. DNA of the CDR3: TGCAGCGTGGGCAGGGGCGGGGAGACCCAGTACTTC. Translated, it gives CSVGRGGETQYF.

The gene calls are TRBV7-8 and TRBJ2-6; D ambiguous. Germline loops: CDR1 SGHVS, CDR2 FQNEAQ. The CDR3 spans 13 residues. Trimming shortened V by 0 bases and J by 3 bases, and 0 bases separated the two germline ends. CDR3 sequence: CASSLAGANVLTF. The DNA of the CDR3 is TGTGCCAGCAGCTTAGCTGGGGCCAACGTCCTGACTTTC.

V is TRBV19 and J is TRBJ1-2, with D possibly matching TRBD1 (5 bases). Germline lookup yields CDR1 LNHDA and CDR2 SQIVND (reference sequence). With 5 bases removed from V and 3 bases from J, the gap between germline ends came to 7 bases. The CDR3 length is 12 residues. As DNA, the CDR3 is TGTGCCAGTAGTCCGACAGACTATGGCTACACCTTC. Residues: CASSPTDYGYTF.

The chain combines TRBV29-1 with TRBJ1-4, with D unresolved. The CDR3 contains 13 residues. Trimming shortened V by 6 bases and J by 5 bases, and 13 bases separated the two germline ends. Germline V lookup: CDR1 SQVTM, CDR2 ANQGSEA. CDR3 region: CSVGLPRNEKLFF. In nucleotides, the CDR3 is TGCAGCGTAGGACTGCCTCGAAATGAAAAACTGTTTTTT.

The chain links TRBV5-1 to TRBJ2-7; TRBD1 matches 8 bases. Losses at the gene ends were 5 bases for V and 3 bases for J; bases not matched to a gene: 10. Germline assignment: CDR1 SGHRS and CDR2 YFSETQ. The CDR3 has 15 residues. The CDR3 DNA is TGCGCCAGCAGTGGATTCGGGACAGGCTTCTACGAGCAGTACTTC. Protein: CASSGFGTGFYEQYF.

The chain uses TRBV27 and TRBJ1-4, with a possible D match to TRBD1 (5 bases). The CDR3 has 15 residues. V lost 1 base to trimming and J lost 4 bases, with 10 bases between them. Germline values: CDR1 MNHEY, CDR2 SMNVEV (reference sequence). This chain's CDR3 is CASSLLGGSNEKLFF. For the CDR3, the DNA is TGTGCCAGCAGTTTATTGGGGGGGAGTAATGAAAAACTGTTTTTT.

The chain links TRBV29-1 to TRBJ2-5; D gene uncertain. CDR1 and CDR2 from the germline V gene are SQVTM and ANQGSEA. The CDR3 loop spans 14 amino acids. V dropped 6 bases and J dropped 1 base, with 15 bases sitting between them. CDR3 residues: CSVDALTTQETQYF. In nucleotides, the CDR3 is TGCAGCGTCGACGCCTTAACAACCCAAGAGACCCAGTACTTC.

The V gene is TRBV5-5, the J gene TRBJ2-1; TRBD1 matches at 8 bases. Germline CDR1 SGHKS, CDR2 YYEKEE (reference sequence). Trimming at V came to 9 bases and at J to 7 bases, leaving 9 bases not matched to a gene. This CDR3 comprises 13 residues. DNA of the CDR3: TGTGCCACCAACTACCGGGACAGGAATGAGCAGTTCTTC. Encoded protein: CATNYRDRNEQFF.

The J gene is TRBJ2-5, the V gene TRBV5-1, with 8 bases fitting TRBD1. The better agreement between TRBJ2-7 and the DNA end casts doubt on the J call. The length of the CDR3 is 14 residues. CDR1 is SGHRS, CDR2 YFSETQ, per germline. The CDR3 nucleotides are TGCGCCAGCAGCTTGGTACAGGGGGGCTACGAGCAGTACTTC. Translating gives CASSLVQGGYEQYF.

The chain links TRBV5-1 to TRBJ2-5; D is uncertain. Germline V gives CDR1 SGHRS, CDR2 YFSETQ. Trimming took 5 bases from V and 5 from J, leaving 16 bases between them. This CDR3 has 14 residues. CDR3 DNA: TGCGCCAGCAGGCTTGGTCTACAGTATGAGACCCAGTACTTC. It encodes CASRLGLQYETQYF.

CDR3 protein: CASSNRAANTEAFF. Written as DNA, the CDR3 is TGTGCCAGTAGCAACAGGGCAGCGAACACTGAAGCTTTCTTT. The chain links TRBV19 to TRBJ1-1, with D perhaps TRBD1 (6 bases). The CDR3 has 14 amino acids. Trimming cost V 6 bases and J 1 base, with 12 bases left between them. In germline, CDR1 is LNHDA, CDR2 SQIVND (reference sequence).

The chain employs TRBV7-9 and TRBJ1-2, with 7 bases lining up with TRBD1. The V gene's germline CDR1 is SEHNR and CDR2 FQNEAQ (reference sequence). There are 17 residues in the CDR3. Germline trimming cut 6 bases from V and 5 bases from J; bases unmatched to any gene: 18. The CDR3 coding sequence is TGTGCCAGCAGGTCCCCCGGTGACGTCGGACAGGATTATGGCTACACCTTC. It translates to CASRSPGDVGQDYGYTF.

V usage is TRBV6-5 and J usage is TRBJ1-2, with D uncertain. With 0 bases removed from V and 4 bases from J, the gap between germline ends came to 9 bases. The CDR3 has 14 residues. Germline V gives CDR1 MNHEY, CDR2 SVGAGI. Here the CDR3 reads CASSYSTRIYGYTF. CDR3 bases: TGTGCCAGCAGTTACTCGACCAGGATCTATGGCTACACCTTC.

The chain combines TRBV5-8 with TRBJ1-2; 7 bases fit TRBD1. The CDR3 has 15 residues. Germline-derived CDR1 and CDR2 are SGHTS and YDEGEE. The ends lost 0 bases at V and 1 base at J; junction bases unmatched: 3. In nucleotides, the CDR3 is TGTGCCAGCAGCTTGGGGGGACAGAGTAACTATGGCTACACCTTC. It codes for CASSLGGQSNYGYTF.

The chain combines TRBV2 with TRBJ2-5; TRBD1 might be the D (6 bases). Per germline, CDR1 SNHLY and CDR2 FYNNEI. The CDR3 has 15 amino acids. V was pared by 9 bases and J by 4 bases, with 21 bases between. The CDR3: CASHRTDRVLETQYF. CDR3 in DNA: TGTGCCAGTCACAGGACAGATCGGGTCTTAGAGACCCAGTACTTC.

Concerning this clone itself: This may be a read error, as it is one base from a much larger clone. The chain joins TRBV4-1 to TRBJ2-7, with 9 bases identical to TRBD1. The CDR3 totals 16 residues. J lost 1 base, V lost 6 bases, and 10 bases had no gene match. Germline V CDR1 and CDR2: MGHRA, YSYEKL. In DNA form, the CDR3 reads TGCGCCAGCAGGTCGGAGCCGGGACAGGGTTCCTACGAGCAGTACTTC. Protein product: CASRSEPGQGSYEQYF.

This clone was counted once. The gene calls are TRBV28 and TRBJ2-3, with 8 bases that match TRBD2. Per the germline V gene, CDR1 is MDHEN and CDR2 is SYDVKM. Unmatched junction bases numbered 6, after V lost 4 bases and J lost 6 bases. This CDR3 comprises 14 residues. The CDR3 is CASSSLGGGDTQYF. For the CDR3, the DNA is TGTGCCAGCAGTTCCCTCGGGGGGGGTGATACGCAGTATTTT. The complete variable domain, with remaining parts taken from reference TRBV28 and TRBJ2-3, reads DVKVTQSSRYLVKRTGEKVFLECVQDMDHENMFWYRQDPGLGLRLIYFSYDVKMKEKGDIPEGYSVSREKKERFSLILESASTNQTSMYLCASSSLGGGDTQYFGPGTRLTVL.

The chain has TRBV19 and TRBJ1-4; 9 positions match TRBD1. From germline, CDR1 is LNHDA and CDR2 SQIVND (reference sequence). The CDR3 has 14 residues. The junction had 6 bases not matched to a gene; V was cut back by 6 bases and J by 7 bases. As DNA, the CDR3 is TGTGCCAGTAGCCAGGGACAGGGTCGTGAAAAACTGTTTTTT. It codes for CASSQGQGREKLFF.

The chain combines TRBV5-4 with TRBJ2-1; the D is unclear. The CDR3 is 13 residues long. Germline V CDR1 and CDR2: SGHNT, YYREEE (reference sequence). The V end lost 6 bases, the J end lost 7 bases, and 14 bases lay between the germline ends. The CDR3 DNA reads TGTGCCAGCACCCCAAGCCTGGGGAATGAGCAGTTCTTC. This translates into CASTPSLGNEQFF.

As DNA, the CDR3 is TGCAGCGTTGTCCCGGGGAACACCGGGGAGCTGTTTTTT. It codes for CSVVPGNTGELFF. V gene TRBV29-1 combines with J gene TRBJ2-2; no reliable D call. V was trimmed by 4 bases and J by 1 base, leaving 7 bases between them. Germline loops: CDR1 SQVTM, CDR2 ANQGSEA. The CDR3 is 13 residues long.

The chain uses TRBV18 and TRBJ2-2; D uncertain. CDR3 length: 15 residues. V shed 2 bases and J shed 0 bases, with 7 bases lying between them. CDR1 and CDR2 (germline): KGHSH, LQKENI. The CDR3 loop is CASSPNSANTGELFF. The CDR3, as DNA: TGTGCCAGCTCACCAAACAGTGCGAACACCGGGGAGCTGTTTTTT.

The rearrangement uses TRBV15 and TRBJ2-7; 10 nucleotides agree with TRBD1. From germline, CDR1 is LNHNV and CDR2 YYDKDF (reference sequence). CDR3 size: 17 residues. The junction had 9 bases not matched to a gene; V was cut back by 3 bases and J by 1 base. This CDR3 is CATSSLVRDRGSYEQYF. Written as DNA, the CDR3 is TGTGCCACCAGCAGCCTAGTGCGGGACAGGGGTTCCTACGAGCAGTACTTC.

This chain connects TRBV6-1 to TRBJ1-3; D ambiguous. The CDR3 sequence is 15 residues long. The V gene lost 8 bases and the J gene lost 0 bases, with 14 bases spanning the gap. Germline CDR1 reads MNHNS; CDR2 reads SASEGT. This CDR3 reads CASYDDTTSGNTIYF. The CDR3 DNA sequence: TGTGCCAGCTATGACGACACAACCTCTGGAAACACCATATATTTT.

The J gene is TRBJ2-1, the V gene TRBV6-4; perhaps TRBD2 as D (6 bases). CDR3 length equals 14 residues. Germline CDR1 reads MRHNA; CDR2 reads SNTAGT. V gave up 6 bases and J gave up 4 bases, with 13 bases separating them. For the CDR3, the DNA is TGTGCCAGCAGCCGGGACTCGGAATACAATGAGCAGTTCTTC. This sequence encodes CASSRDSEYNEQFF.

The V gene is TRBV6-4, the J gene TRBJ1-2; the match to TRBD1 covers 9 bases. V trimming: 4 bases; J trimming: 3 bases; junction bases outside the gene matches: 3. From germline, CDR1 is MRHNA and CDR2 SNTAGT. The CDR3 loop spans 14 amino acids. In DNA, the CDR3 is TGTGCCAGCAGTGTCCGGGACAGGGACTATGGCTACACCTTC. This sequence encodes CASSVRDRDYGYTF.

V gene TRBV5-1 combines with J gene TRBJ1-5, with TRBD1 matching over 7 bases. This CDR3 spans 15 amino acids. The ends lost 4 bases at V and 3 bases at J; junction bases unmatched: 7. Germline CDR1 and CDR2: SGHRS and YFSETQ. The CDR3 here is CASSQDRSDNQPQHF. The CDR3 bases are TGCGCCAGCAGCCAGGACAGGTCGGACAATCAGCCCCAGCATTTT. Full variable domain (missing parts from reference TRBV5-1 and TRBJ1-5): KAGVTQTPRYLIKTRGQQVTLSCSPISGHRSVSWYQQTPGQGLQFLFEYFSETQRNKGNFPGRFSGRQFSNSRSEMNVSTLELGDSALYLCASSQDRSDNQPQHFGDGTRLSIL.

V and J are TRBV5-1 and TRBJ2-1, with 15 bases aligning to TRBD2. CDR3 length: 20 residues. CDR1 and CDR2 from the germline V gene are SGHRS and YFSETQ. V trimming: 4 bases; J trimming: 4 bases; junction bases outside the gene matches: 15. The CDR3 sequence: CASSTLPGTSGGLTYNEQFF. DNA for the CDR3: TGCGCCAGCAGCACTTTACCCGGGACTAGCGGGGGGCTAACTTACAATGAGCAGTTCTTC.